Shown below are 4 T cell receptor beta chains from a single sample sequenced in a study of T cell changes during pregnancy in multiple sclerosis. Sequencing was performed with immunoSEQ multiplex PCR; in TCRdb, only in-frame clones are kept and a portion is missing. The sample shows around 34,000 clones, 90% of them seen only once. The starting material was CD8+ T cells from peripheral blood mononuclear cells, obtained in the first trimester of pregnancy. The receptors stem from a female donor with multiple sclerosis, enrolled in a pregnancy study.

This clone was seen just once. The V gene is TRBV11-1, the J gene TRBJ2-5, with D tentatively TRBD2 (6 bases). The CDR3 runs to 16 residues. The germline CDR1 and CDR2 sequences are SGHAT and FQDESV (reference sequence). Trimming removed 5 bases from V and 0 bases from J, with 16 bases in between. CDR3 sequence (DNA): TGTGCCAGCAGCCCCCTTAGTGGGGGGTACCAAGAGACCCAGTACTTC. Encoded protein: CASSPLSGGYQETQYF.

This clone was counted a few times. This chain connects TRBV4-1 to TRBJ2-7; TRBD2 matches 9 bases. The junction had 4 bases not matched to a gene; V was cut back by 1 base and J by 3 bases. CDR1 and CDR2 (germline): MGHRA, YSYEKL. The CDR3 runs 15 residues. The CDR3 nucleotides read TGCGCCAGCAGCCAAGGTGTTAGCGGGAGCTACGAGCAGTACTTC. It translates to CASSQGVSGSYEQYF.

The gene calls are TRBV19 and TRBJ2-1; 9 nucleotides line up with TRBD1. Germline lookup yields CDR1 LNHDA and CDR2 SQIVND (reference sequence). Losses at the gene ends were 5 bases for V and 5 bases for J; bases not matched to a gene: 7. The CDR3 length is 15 residues. In DNA form, the CDR3 reads TGTGCCAGTAGTGTAACTGGGACAGGGAACAATGAGCAGTTCTTC. Its protein is CASSVTGTGNNEQFF.

The chain employs TRBV15 and TRBJ2-7; 9 bases align to TRBD1. CDR1 is LNHNV, CDR2 YYDKDF, per germline (reference sequence). V trimming: 5 bases; J trimming: 5 bases; junction bases outside the gene matches: 7. The CDR3 spans 14 residues. The CDR3 coding sequence is TGTGCCACCAGCGCTCCGGGACAGGGCCACGAGCAGTACTTC. Translated, it gives CATSAPGQGHEQYF. Based on the CDR3 plus reference TRBV15 and TRBJ2-7, the full variable domain is DAMVIQNPRYQVTQFGKPVTLSCSQTLNHNVMYWYQQKSSQAPKLLFHYYDKDFNNEADTPDNFQSRRPNTSFCFLDIRSPGLGDTAMYLCATSAPGQGHEQYFGPGTRLTVT.